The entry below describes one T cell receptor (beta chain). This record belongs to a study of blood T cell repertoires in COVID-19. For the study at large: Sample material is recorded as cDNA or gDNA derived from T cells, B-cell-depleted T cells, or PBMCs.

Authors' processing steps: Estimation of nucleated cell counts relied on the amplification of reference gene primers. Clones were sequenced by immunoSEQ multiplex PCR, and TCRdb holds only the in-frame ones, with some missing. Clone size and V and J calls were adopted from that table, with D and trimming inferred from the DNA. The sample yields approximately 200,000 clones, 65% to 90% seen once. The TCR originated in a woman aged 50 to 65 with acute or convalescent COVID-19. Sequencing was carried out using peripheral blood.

The CDR3 sequence is CASSIQDKTYEQYF. In nucleotides, the CDR3 is TGTGCCAGTAGTATTCAGGACAAGACCTACGAGCAGTACTTC. The chain combines TRBV19 with TRBJ2-7; perhaps TRBD1 as D (5 bases). CDR1 LNHDA and CDR2 SQIVND come from the germline V gene (reference sequence). There are 14 residues in the CDR3. V shed 3 bases and J shed 2 bases, with 11 bases lying between them. The variable domain in full, completed from reference TRBV19 and TRBJ2-7, reads DGGITQSPKYLFRKEGQNVTLSCEQNLNHDAMYWYRQDPGQGLRLIYYSQIVNDFQKGDIAEGYSVSREKKESFPLTVTSAQKNPTAFYLCASSIQDKTYEQYFGPGTRLTVT.